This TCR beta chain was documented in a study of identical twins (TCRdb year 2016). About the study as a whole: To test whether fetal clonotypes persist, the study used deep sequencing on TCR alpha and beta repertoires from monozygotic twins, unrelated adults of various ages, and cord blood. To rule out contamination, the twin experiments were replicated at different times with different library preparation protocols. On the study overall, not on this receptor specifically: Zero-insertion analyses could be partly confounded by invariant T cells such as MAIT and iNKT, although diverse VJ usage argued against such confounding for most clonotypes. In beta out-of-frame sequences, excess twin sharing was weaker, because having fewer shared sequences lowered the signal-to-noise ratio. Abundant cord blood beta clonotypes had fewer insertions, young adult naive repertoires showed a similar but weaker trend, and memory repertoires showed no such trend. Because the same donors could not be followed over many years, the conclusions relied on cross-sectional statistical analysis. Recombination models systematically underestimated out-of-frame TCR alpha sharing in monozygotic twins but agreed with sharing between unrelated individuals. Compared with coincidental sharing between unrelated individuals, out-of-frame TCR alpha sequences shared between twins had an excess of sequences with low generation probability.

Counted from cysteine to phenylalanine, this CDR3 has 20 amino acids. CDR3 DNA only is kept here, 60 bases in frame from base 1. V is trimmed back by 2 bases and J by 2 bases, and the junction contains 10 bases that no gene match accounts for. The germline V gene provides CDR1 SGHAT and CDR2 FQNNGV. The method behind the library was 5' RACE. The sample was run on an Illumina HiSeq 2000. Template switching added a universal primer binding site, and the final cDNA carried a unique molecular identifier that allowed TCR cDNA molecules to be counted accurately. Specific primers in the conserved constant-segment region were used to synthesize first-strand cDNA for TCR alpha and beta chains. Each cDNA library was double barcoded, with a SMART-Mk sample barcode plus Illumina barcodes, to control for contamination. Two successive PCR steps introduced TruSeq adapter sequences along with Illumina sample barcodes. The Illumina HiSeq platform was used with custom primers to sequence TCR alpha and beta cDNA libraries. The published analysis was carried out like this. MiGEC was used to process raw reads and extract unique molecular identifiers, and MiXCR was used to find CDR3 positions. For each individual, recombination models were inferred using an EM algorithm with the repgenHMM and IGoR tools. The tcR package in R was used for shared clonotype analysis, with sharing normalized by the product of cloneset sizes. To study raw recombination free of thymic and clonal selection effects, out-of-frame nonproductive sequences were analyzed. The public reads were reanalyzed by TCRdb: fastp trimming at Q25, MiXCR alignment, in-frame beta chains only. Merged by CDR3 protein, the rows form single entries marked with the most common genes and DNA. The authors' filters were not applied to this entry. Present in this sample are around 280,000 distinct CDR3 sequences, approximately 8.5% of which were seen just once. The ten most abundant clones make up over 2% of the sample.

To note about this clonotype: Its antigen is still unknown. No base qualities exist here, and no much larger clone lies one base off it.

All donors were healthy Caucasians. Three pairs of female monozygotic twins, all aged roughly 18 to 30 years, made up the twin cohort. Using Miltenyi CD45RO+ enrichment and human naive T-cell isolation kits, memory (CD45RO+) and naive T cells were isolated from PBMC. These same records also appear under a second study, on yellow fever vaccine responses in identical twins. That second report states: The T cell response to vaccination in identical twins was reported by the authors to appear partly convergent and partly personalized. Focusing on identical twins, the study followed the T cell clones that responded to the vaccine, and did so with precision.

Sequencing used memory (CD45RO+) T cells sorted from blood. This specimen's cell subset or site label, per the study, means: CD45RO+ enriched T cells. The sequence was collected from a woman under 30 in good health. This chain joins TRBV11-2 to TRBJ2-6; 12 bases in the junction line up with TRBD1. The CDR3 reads CASSLYSVRDRGPGANVLTF. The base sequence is TGTGCCAGCAGCTTATATTCTGTCCGGGACAGGGGGCCTGGGGCCAACGTCCTGACTTTC.